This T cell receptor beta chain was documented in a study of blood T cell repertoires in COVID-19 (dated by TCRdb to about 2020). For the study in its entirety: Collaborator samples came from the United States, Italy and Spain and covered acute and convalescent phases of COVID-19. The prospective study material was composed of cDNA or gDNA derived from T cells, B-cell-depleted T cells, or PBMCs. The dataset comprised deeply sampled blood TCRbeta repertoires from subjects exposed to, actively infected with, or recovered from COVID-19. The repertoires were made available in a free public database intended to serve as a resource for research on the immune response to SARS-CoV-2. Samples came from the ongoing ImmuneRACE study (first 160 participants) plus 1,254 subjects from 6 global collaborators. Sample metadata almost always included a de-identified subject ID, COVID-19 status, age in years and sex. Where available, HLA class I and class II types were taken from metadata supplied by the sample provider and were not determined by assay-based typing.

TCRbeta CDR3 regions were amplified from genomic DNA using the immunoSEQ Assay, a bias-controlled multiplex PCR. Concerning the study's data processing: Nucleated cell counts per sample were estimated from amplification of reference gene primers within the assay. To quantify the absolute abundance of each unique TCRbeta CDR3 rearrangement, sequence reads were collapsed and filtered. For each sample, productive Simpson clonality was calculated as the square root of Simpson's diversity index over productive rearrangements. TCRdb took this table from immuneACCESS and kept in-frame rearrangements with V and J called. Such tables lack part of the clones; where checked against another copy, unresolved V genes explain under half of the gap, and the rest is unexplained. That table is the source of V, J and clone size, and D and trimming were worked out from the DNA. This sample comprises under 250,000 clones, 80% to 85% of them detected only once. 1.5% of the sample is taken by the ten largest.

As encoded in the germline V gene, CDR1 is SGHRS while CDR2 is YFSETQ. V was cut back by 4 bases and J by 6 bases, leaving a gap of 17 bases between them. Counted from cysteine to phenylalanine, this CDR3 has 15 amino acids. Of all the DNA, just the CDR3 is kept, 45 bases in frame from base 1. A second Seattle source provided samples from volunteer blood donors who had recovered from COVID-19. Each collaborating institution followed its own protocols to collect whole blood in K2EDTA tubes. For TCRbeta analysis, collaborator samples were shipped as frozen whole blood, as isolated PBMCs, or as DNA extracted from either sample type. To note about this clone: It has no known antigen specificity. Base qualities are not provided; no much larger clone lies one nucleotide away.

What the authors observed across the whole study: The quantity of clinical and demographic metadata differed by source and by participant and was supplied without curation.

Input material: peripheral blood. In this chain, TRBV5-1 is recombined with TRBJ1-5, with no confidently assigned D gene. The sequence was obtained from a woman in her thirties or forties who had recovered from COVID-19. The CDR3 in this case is CASSLGGHLGQPQHF. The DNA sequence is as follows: TGCGCCAGCAGCCTGGGAGGGCACCTTGGTCAGCCCCAGCATTTT.